This T cell receptor beta chain originates from a study of CD8+ T cells in alopecia areata. The study's findings and limits: Alopecia totalis/universalis scalp especially showed more expanded CD8+ clones than normal scalp.

This clone was counted between two and nine times. Its antigen remains unidentified. As the sequencing template, cDNA was produced by extracting RNA and reverse transcribing it. Assay: immunoSEQ multiplex PCR; the TCRdb copy retains only in-frame clones and omits some. This table has roughly 100,000 clones, about 60% appearing once. The J segment lost 5 bases and the V segment lost 4 bases, leaving 5 bases of the junction unmatched. The CDR3 is made up of 13 amino acids. Per germline, CDR1 SGHTA and CDR2 FQGNSA. This rearrangement joins TRBV7-2 to TRBJ2-7; 7 nucleotides match TRBD1. Material for sequencing was CD4+ T cells sorted from blood. This TCR came from a human donor in good health. CDR3 nucleotide sequence: TGTGCCAGCAGCTCCTCGACAGGGCACGAGCAGTACTTC. This translates into CASSSSTGHEQYF.